This T cell receptor beta chain was identified in a study of vaccination and CD4 T cells after COVID-19. Study findings and constraints: Spike mono-reactive clones accounted for 304 of the 307 vaccine-specific clones found in convalescent patients.

As to this clonotype: As yet, its antigen is unknown.

The Oncomine TCR Beta short-read assay was what sequenced the DNA obtained from cultured CD4+ T cells. TCRdb itself ran the PCR reads through MiXCR, one entry per CDR3 protein. Of approximately 27,000 distinct CDR3 sequences in the sample, roughly 34% were seen once. Noted time point: late sampling 161 to 241 days after vaccination in three convalescent patients. Treatment: approximately 11-day PBMC culture with coronavirus spike peptide pools or control peptides (ViraFEST assay). The clonotype comes from a human donor who had recovered from COVID-19. Source: CD4+ T cells from blood, cultured in vitro, taken about 7 months after SARS-CoV-2 vaccination.

The CDR3 protein is CSVALIQGTDTQYF. The CDR3 bases are TGCAGCGTCGCCTTGATACAGGGTACAGATACGCAGTATTTT. The chain carries TRBV29-1 and TRBJ2-3; TRBD1 might be the D (6 bases). V lost 6 bases to trimming and J lost 3 bases, with 16 bases between them. This CDR3 contains 14 residues. Germline-derived CDR1 and CDR2 are SQVTM and ANQGSEA.